In this sample, the clone carrying this TCR beta chain turned up a few times. V shed 5 bases, J shed 0 bases, and the junction held 4 bases outside the gene matches. This CDR3 contains 15 residues. The germline V gene has CDR1 SGHTA and CDR2 FQGTGA. The use of a sample-barcoded 5' primer and a J-beta primer mix characterized a second PCR of roughly 6 to 12 cycles. One entry per CDR3 protein, called by TCRdb with MiXCR from the 5' RACE reads. The sample has over 450,000 distinct CDR3 sequences, 24% seen once; the top ten hold under 9%. This entry comes from a study of blood T cells in healthy people across ages. Study-wide background: Researchers report that template switching captured about one barcoded beta molecule per two T cells.

A further study also used this sample, focusing on T cells of mothers and their children.

This receptor was identified in a boy younger than 18 in good health. The chain couples TRBV7-3 to TRBJ2-7, with TRBD1 matching over 10 bases. The sequenced sample was blood. The CDR3 sequence is CASSVTGGDSYEQYF. CDR3 bases: TGTGCCAGCAGCGTGACAGGGGGCGACTCCTACGAGCAGTACTTC. The full variable domain, rest sourced from reference TRBV7-3 and TRBJ2-7, is GAGVSQTPSNKVTEKGKYVELRCDPISGHTALYWYRQSLGQGPEFLIYFQGTGAADDSGLPNDRFFAVRPEGSVSTLKIQRTERGDSAVYLCASSVTGGDSYEQYFGPGTRLTVT.